This TCR beta chain was obtained from a study of blood T cell repertoires in COVID-19. This clone was observed once. TCRdb's copy holds only in-frame clones and misses some; the assay was immunoSEQ multiplex PCR. The sample contains some 200,000 clones, roughly 80% of which appear only once. The sequenced sample consisted of peripheral blood. The sequence was collected from a woman aged 60-75 years who had recovered from COVID-19.

CDR3 protein: CASSSPTGGDTEAFF. Here the CDR3 DNA reads TGCGCCAGCAGCTCCCCGACAGGGGGGGACACTGAAGCTTTCTTT. The chain couples TRBV5-1 to TRBJ1-1; TRBD1 matches at 9 bases. The germline V gene has CDR1 SGHRS and CDR2 YFSETQ. The CDR3 is 15 amino acids. The V and J ends lost 3 bases and 3 bases, in that order; junction bases with no gene match: 6.